These 5 T cell receptor beta chains were all obtained from the same sample, sequenced in a study of CD4 T cells in relation to SARS-CoV-2 and coronaviruses (dated by TCRdb to 2020 to 2023). The antigens of these receptors remain unknown. The library was made by the immunoSEQ multiplex PCR assay. In TCRdb, the immuneACCESS table is reduced to in-frame sequences with V and J assigned. These tables do not hold every clone; where another copy was compared, an unresolved V gene accounts for under half, and the others remain unexplained. The sample table shows about 28,000 clones, and less than 85% are seen once. In total, the top ten clones hold about 14% of the sample. CD4+ T cells from unexposed donors were collected before the COVID-19 pandemic (2011-2018). After less than eleven days of culture, CD4+ T cells were isolated with the EasySep CD4+ T cell isolation kit. Material: CD4+ T cells from PBMCs, cultured in vitro. Receptors originate from a human donor in good health.

In this sample, this clone turned up once. This chain connects TRBV24-1 to TRBJ1-4; tentative D call: TRBD1 (5 bases). The V end was cut by 5 bases, the J end by 6 bases, with 12 bases between. This CDR3 spans 14 amino acids. Looked up from germline, CDR1 is KGHDR and CDR2 is SFDVKD. The CDR3 bases are TGTGCCACCAGTGGCGGCAGGGTGGATGAAAAACTGTTTTTT. Amino acid sequence: CATSGGRVDEKLFF.

This clone was counted a few times. Here the CDR3 reads CASSLGQVNEKLFF. Here the CDR3 DNA reads TGCGCCAGCAGCCTGGGGCAGGTTAATGAAAAACTGTTTTTT. The chain is built from TRBV5-1 and TRBJ1-4; D perhaps matches TRBD1 (5 bases). The CDR3 is made up of 14 amino acids. The germline V gene has CDR1 SGHRS and CDR2 YFSETQ. V was pared by 4 bases and J by 4 bases, with 11 bases between.

The chain couples TRBV7-9 to TRBJ2-7, with D perhaps matching TRBD2 (7 bases). The CDR3 loop spans 14 amino acids. V lost 4 bases to trimming and J lost 0 bases, with 10 bases between them. Germline V gives CDR1 SEHNR, CDR2 FQNEAQ (reference sequence). As DNA, the CDR3 is TGTGCCAGCAGCTGGGGGGGCAGCTCCTACGAGCAGTACTTC. Its protein is CASSWGGSSYEQYF.

The chain recombines TRBV7-9 with TRBJ1-3; TRBD1 agrees at 7 bases. The ends lost 3 bases at V and 1 base at J; junction bases unmatched: 0. Looked up from germline, CDR1 is SEHNR and CDR2 is FQNEAQ (reference sequence). CDR3 length: 14 amino acids. The CDR3 nucleotides read TGTGCCAGCAGCTTGACAGGGTCTGGAAACACCATATATTTT. This encodes CASSLTGSGNTIYF.

The CDR3 here is CASSLASGWQIYGYTF. CDR3 nucleotides: TGTGCCAGCAGCTTAGCTTCGGGGTGGCAGATTTATGGCTACACCTTC. V usage is TRBV7-2 and J usage is TRBJ1-2; D gene ambiguous. The CDR3 extends over 16 amino acids. V was trimmed by 0 bases and J by 5 bases, leaving 16 bases between them. Germline V CDR1 and CDR2: SGHTA, FQGNSA.